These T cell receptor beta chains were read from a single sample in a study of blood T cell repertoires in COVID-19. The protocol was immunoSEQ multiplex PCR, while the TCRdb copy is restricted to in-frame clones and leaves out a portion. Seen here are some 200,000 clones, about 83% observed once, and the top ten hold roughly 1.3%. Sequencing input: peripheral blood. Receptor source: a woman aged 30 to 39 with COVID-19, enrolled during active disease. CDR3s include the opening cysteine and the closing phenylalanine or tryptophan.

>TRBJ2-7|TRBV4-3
CASSQVTSGASSYEQYF
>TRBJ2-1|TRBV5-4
CASSSGLAGVGSYNEQFF
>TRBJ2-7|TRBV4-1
CASSQDLDRVLSSYEQYF
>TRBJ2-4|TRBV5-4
CASSLGTGVAKNIQYF
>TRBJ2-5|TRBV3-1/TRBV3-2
CASSQGVLRDRAQETQYF
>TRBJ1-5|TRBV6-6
CASSDNNQPQHF
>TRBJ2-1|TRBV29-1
CSVERSGDNEQFF
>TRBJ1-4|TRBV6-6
CASSTGQPNEKLFF
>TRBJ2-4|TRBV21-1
CASSKGGRAPALAKNIQYF
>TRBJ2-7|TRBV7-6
CASSSGTGYEQYF
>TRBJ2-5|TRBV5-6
CASSVDSQETQYF
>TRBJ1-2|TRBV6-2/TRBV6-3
CASSKQGKDGYTF
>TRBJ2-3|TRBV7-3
CASSFRLAGGTDTQYF
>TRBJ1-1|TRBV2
CASRGDRAEAFF
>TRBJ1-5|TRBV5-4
CASSLGFRTGNQPQHF
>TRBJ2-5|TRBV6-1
CASSDTSGRAVETQYF
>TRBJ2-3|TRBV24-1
CATSDRTSGGADTQYF
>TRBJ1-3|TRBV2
CASSQATSGNTIYF
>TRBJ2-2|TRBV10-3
CAISDRAGTGELFF
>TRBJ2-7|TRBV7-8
CASSLQRDKGAPEQYF
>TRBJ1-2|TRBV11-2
CASSLGLLHYGYTF
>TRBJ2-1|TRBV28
CASSSLGVSSYNEQFF
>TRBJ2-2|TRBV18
CASSPTGSPSGELFF
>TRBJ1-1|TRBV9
CASSGGTSNTEAFF
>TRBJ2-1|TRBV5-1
CASSRGSPSYNNEQFF
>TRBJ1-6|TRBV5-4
CASSRQGNSPLHF
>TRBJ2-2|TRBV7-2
CASSSSGSYTGELFF
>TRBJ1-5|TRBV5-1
CASSPGQGDPGNQPQHF
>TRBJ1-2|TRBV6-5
CASSLQGDYGYTF
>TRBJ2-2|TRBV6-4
CASSEKTSGLNTGELFF
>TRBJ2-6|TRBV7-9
CASSLRTSGGLSGANVLTF
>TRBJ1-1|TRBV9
CASSAGGTEAFF
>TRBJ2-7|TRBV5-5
CASSLLWGQGNEQYF
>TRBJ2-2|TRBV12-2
CASRLALRDRLTGELFF
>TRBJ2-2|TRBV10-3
CAVGQGTGELFF